Below, 8 T cell receptor beta chains from the same sample are listed, as sequenced in a study of PD-1 blockade in classical Hodgkin lymphoma. Using immunoSEQ multiplex PCR, the repertoire was profiled, and TCRdb retains in-frame clones only, with some absent. Counted here are some 41,000 clones, around nine tenths occurring once; the ten biggest clones make up more than 6.5%. All patients relapsed after autologous stem cell transplantation, and brentuximab vedotin exposure varied. This sample comprised peripheral blood mononuclear cells (PBMCs), obtained before the second cycle of nivolumab. The receptors were sampled from a human donor with classical Hodgkin lymphoma.

The rearrangement links TRBV30 to TRBJ1-5, with a possible D match to TRBD1 (5 bases). V was trimmed by 4 bases and J by 0 bases, leaving 16 bases between them. The CDR3 length is 16 residues. The germline gives CDR1 GTSNPN, CDR2 SVGIG (reference sequence). The CDR3 DNA sequence: TGTGCCTGGAACCTCGGGGCCTTTTATAGCAATCAGCCCCAGCATTTT. Amino acid sequence: CAWNLGAFYSNQPQHF.

This sequence joins TRBV28 and TRBJ1-4; D is unresolved. V was trimmed by 2 bases and J by 0 bases, leaving 7 bases between them. The CDR3 is 15 amino acids. Germline assignment: CDR1 MDHEN and CDR2 SYDVKM. CDR3 DNA: TGTGCCAGCAGTTTAGTGGGTGCAACTAATGAAAAACTGTTTTTT. This sequence encodes CASSLVGATNEKLFF.

The chain links TRBV11-2 to TRBJ2-7; D ambiguous. This CDR3 is built from 11 residues. V gave up 6 bases and J gave up 7 bases, with 10 bases separating them. Germline loops: CDR1 SGHAT, CDR2 FQNNGV. CDR3 protein: CASSFYWEQYF. In DNA, the CDR3 is TGTGCCAGCAGTTTCTATTGGGAGCAGTACTTC. The full variable domain, with the rest looked up from reference TRBV11-2 and TRBJ2-7, is EAGVAQSPRYKIIEKRQSVAFWCNPISGHATLYWYQQILGQGPKLLIQFQNNGVVDDSQLPKDRFSAERLKGVDSTLKIQPAKLEDSAVYLCASSFYWEQYFGPGTRLTVT.

This clone was detected only a few times. The chain carries TRBV19 and TRBJ2-1; TRBD1 matches 7 bases. The CDR3 runs 13 residues. Per germline, CDR1 LNHDA and CDR2 SQIVND (reference sequence). J lost 3 bases, V lost 7 bases, and 3 bases had no gene match. CDR3 protein: CASNTGVYNEQFF. In nucleotides, the CDR3 is TGTGCCAGTAATACAGGGGTCTACAATGAGCAGTTCTTC.

This chain uses TRBV9 with TRBJ1-1; tentative D call: TRBD1 (6 bases). V was clipped by 4 bases and J by 4 bases, with 11 bases between them. The CDR3 extends over 13 amino acids. CDR1 is SGDLS and CDR2 is YYNGEE in the germline V gene. CDR3 sequence: CASSPTGSTEAFF. In nucleotides, the CDR3 is TGTGCCAGCAGCCCTACAGGGAGCACTGAAGCTTTCTTT.

The chain carries TRBV19 and TRBJ1-3; the D is unclear. V gave up 7 bases and J gave up 0 bases, with 10 bases separating them. This CDR3 has 14 amino acids. Germline V gives CDR1 LNHDA, CDR2 SQIVND (reference sequence). The CDR3 region has the DNA TGTGCCAGTAAGTTGGTGTTCTCTGGAAACACCATATATTTT. As protein: CASKLVFSGNTIYF.

The V call is TRBV10-3, the J call TRBJ2-7; D is unresolved. The germline V and J ends were trimmed by 3 bases and 4 bases, with 7 bases remaining between them. This CDR3 region has 12 residues. CDR1 is ENHRY and CDR2 is SYGVKD in the germline V gene. The CDR3 region is CAISEGSYEQYF. The CDR3 DNA sequence: TGTGCCATCAGTGAAGGGTCTTACGAGCAGTACTTC.

This clone has more than one count but fewer than ten. The gene calls are TRBV11-3 and TRBJ2-7, with D perhaps TRBD2 (5 bases). From germline, CDR1 is SGHNT and CDR2 YENEEA. The CDR3 has 12 residues. V was cut by 0 bases and J by 7 bases, with 7 bases left in between. CDR3 protein: CASSLDRREQYF. CDR3 in DNA: TGTGCCAGCAGCTTAGATCGGAGGGAGCAGTACTTC.